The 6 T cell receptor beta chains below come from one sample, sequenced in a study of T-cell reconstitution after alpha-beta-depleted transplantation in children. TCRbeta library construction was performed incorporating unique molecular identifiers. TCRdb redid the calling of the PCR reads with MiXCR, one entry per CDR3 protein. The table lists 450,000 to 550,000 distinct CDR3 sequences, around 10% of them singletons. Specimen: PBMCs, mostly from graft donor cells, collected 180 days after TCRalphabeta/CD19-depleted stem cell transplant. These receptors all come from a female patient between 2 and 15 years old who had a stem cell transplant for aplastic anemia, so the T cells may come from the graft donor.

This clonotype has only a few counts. CDR3 sequence: CATSRDEGAAFF. CDR3 coding DNA: TGTGCCACCAGCAGAGATGAAGGAGCAGCTTTCTTT. This sequence joins TRBV15 and TRBJ1-1, with D unclear. V shed 0 bases and J shed 10 bases, with 9 bases lying between them. Germline loops: CDR1 LNHNV, CDR2 YYDKDF (reference sequence). The CDR3 is made up of 12 amino acids. Drawing the rest from reference TRBV15 and TRBJ1-1, the complete variable domain is DAMVIQNPRYQVTQFGKPVTLSCSQTLNHNVMYWYQQKSSQAPKLLFHYYDKDFNNEADTPDNFQSRRPNTSFCFLDIRSPGLGDTAMYLCATSRDEGAAFFGQGTRLTVV.

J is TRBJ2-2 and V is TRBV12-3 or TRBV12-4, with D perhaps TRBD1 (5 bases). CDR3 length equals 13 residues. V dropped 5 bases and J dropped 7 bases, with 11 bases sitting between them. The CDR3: CASSPRVIGELFF. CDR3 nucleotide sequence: TGTGCCAGCAGTCCCAGGGTAATCGGGGAGCTGTTTTTT.

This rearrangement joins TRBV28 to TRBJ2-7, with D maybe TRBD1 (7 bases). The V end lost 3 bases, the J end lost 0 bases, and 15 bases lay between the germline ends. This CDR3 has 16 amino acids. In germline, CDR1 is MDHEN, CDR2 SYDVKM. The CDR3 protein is CASSLEGQYLSYEQYF. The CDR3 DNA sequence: TGTGCCAGCAGTTTGGAGGGACAGTACCTCTCCTACGAGCAGTACTTC. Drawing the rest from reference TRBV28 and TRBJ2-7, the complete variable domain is DVKVTQSSRYLVKRTGEKVFLECVQDMDHENMFWYRQDPGLGLRLIYFSYDVKMKEKGDIPEGYSVSREKKERFSLILESASTNQTSMYLCASSLEGQYLSYEQYFGPGTRLTVT.

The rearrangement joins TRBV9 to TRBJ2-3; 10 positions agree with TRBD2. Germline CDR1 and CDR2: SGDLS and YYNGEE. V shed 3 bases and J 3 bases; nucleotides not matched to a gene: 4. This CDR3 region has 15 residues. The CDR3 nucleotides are TGTGCCAGCAGCGCCGGGACTAGCGCAACAGATACGCAGTATTTT. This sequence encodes CASSAGTSATDTQYF.

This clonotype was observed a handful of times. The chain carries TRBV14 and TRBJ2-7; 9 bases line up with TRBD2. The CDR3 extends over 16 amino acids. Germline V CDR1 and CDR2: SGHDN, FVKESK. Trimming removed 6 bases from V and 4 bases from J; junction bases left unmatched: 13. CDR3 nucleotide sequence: TGTGCCAGCAGTCTCGGGGAGCGGGAGGTTCCTTACGAGCAGTACTTC. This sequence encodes CASSLGEREVPYEQYF. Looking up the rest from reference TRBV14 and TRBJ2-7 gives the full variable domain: EAGVTQFPSHSVIEKGQTVTLRCDPISGHDNLYWYRRVMGKEIKFLLHFVKESKQDESGMPNNRFLAERTGGTYSTLKVQPAELEDSGVYFCASSLGEREVPYEQYFGPGTRLTVT.

The CDR3 DNA sequence: TGTGCCAGCAGCTTGGACCCGGGACAGATGAAGGTTGGCACAGATACGCAGTATTTT. It yields the protein CASSLDPGQMKVGTDTQYF. The V and J genes are TRBV7-6 and TRBJ2-3; 7 positions match TRBD1. The germline V gene has CDR1 SGHVS and CDR2 FNYEAQ. The V gene end was trimmed by 3 bases and the J gene end by 1 base; junction bases not matched to a gene: 16. The CDR3 is 19 residues long.